One and the same sample provided the 20 T cell receptor beta chains below, sequenced in a study of blood T cell repertoires in COVID-19 (TCRdb year 2020). Library creation used the immunoSEQ multiplex PCR assay. Not all clones reach the TCRdb copy of this immuneACCESS table, which keeps in-frame sequences only. Checked studies attribute under half of the gap to unresolved V genes and leave the rest unexplained. Counted in this sample were more than 75,000 clones; approximately 79% of them appeared once. Around a sixth of the sample goes to the ten largest clones. Source material: peripheral blood. These TCRs come from a woman aged 80 or over with active or convalescent COVID-19.

This rearrangement joins TRBV4-1 to TRBJ2-7, with 7 bases fitting TRBD1. This CDR3 is built from 13 residues. Germline CDR1 reads MGHRA; CDR2 reads YSYEKL. V gave up 4 bases and J gave up 5 bases; unmatched junction bases: 5. The CDR3 DNA reads TGCGCCAGCAGCCGGACAGGACAGAACGAGCAGTACTTC. Its translation is CASSRTGQNEQYF.

This clone showed up just a few times. J is TRBJ1-1 and V is TRBV9; 7 bases align to TRBD1. The germline V gene encodes CDR1 SGDLS and CDR2 YYNGEE. The CDR3 runs to 15 residues. The J segment lost 1 base and the V segment lost 2 bases, leaving 5 bases of the junction unmatched. The CDR3 region is CASSVTGRENTEAFF. CDR3 nucleotides: TGTGCCAGCAGCGTGACAGGGCGAGAGAACACTGAAGCTTTCTTT.

The chain joins TRBV2 to TRBJ2-4, with 9 bases fitting TRBD1. Germline V gives CDR1 SNHLY, CDR2 FYNNEI. The ends lost 9 bases at V and 3 bases at J; junction bases unmatched: 6. The CDR3 consists of 14 residues. The CDR3 is CASGTGSIKNIQYF. The CDR3 DNA is TGTGCCAGTGGGACAGGGAGTATCAAAAACATTCAGTACTTC.

This chain joins TRBV12-1 and TRBJ1-3; TRBD1, the table's D call, was not compared with the DNA. TRBV12-1 corresponds to a pseudogene. This CDR3 region has 16 residues. CDR3 loop: CDTRGTGGLAGNTIYF. As DNA, the CDR3 is TGTGATACAAGGGGGACAGGGGGATTAGCTGGAAACACCATATATTTT.

The gene calls are TRBV5-4 and TRBJ2-2; D is perhaps TRBD2 (5 bases). The CDR3 is 15 amino acids. Trimming removed 0 bases at V and 4 bases at J, with 10 bases between. Germline V gene lookup returns CDR1 SGHNT and CDR2 YYREEE (reference sequence). CDR3 DNA: TGTGCCAGCAGCTTGGATCTAGCCGGCACCGGGGAGCTGTTTTTT. This encodes CASSLDLAGTGELFF.

This clone has a handful of counts. This chain connects TRBV2 to TRBJ1-1; the match to TRBD1 covers 7 bases. The CDR3 length is 16 residues. CDR1 is SNHLY, CDR2 FYNNEI, per germline. J gave up 1 base and V 1 base, and 6 bases lay outside the gene matches. In nucleotides, the CDR3 is TGTGCCAGCAGTGAAGGAGGAGACAGGGAGAACACTGAAGCTTTCTTT. This gives the protein CASSEGGDRENTEAFF. The whole variable domain, filled in from reference TRBV2 and TRBJ1-1, reads EPEVTQTPSHQVTQMGQEVILRCVPISNHLYFYWYRQILGQKVEFLVSFYNNEISEKSEIFDDQFSVERPDGSNFTLKIRSTKLEDSAMYFCASSEGGDRENTEAFFGQGTRLTVV.

The rearrangement joins TRBV5-8 to TRBJ2-1; TRBD2 matches at 8 bases. Looked up from germline, CDR1 is SGHTS and CDR2 is YDEGEE. V lost 3 bases to trimming and J lost 10 bases; unmatched junction nucleotides: 12. The CDR3 is 15 amino acids. DNA of the CDR3: TGTGCCAGCAGCTCCCTATACGGACTAGCACGGGAGCAGTTCTTC. Translation gives CASSSLYGLAREQFF.

This chain uses TRBV7-2 with TRBJ2-3, with 11 bases lining up with TRBD2. This CDR3 contains 18 residues. Per the germline V gene, CDR1 is SGHTA and CDR2 is FQGNSA. Trimming at V came to 5 bases and at J to 2 bases, leaving 12 bases not matched to a gene. CDR3 DNA: TGTGCCAGCAGCACCGGACTAGCGGGCCTTTCCTACACAGATACGCAGTATTTT. It is translated as CASSTGLAGLSYTDTQYF. Full variable domain (outside the CDR3, taken from reference TRBV7-2 and TRBJ2-3): GAGVSQSPSNKVTEKGKDVELRCDPISGHTALYWYRQSLGQGLEFLIYFQGNSAPDKSGLPSDRFSAERTGGSVSTLTIQRTQQEDSAVYLCASSTGLAGLSYTDTQYFGPGTRLTVL.

V usage is TRBV7-8 and J usage is TRBJ1-6; TRBD1 is a possible D gene (6 bases). Per germline, CDR1 SGHVS and CDR2 FQNEAQ. CDR3 length: 15 amino acids. V lost 4 bases and J lost 5, with 12 bases in between. The CDR3 coding sequence is TGTGCCAGCAGCTCCTGGACAGTTGATAATTCACCCCTCCACTTT. It yields the protein CASSSWTVDNSPLHF.

The chain uses TRBV5-1 and TRBJ1-1; TRBD1 agrees at 7 bases. V shed 7 bases, J shed 0 bases, and the junction held 9 bases outside the gene matches. This CDR3 is built from 15 residues. The V gene's germline CDR1 is SGHRS and CDR2 YFSETQ. CDR3 residues: CASLRDSTLNTEAFF. The CDR3 nucleotides read TGCGCCAGCCTCCGGGACAGCACCTTGAACACTGAAGCTTTCTTT.

The chain joins TRBV2 to TRBJ2-1; TRBD2 agrees at 8 bases. This CDR3 has 15 amino acids. V lost 4 bases to trimming and J lost 7 bases; unmatched junction nucleotides: 9. The V gene's germline CDR1 is SNHLY and CDR2 FYNNEI. CDR3 DNA sequence: TGTGCCAGCAGTGGGGGTAGCGGGATATTTAATGAGCAGTTCTTC. Its translation is CASSGGSGIFNEQFF.

This chain joins TRBV18 and TRBJ1-3; a weak D match, TRBD1 (5 bases). This CDR3 region has 14 residues. Germline V CDR1 and CDR2: KGHSH, LQKENI. The germline V and J ends were trimmed by 2 bases and 3 bases, with 8 bases remaining between them. The CDR3: CASSPGAVGNTIYF. In DNA, the CDR3 is TGTGCCAGCTCACCAGGGGCAGTTGGAAACACCATATATTTT.

This chain links TRBV9 with TRBJ2-3; TRBD2 matches at 10 bases. This CDR3 comprises 16 residues. Trimming removed 3 bases from V and 3 bases from J; junction bases left unmatched: 7. Germline V gene sequence: CDR1 SGDLS, CDR2 YYNGEE. The CDR3 protein is CASSEASGSLTDTQYF. CDR3 sequence (DNA): TGTGCCAGCAGCGAGGCTAGCGGGAGTTTAACAGATACGCAGTATTTT.

This chain uses TRBV28 with TRBJ1-2, with TRBD1 as a possible D gene (6 bases). The CDR3 runs to 14 residues. V lost 6 bases to trimming and J lost 4 bases, with 15 bases between them. CDR1 MDHEN and CDR2 SYDVKM come from the germline V gene. The CDR3 is CASSYGTLVYGYTF. CDR3 coding DNA: TGTGCCAGCAGCTACGGGACATTGGTCTATGGCTACACCTTC.

The chain carries TRBV29-1 and TRBJ2-7; TRBD2 matches 8 bases. V was clipped by 7 bases and J by 6 bases; unmatched bases: 11. From germline, CDR1 is SQVTM and CDR2 ANQGSEA. The CDR3 is 13 residues long. The CDR3 nucleotides are TGCAGCGGCACCCCCGGGACTAGATCCGAGCAGTACTTC. This translates into CSGTPGTRSEQYF.

The V and J genes are TRBV5-1 and TRBJ2-3; 13 bases line up with TRBD2. Germline values: CDR1 SGHRS, CDR2 YFSETQ. The ends lost 4 bases at V and 2 bases at J; junction bases unmatched: 10. This CDR3 is built from 18 residues. The CDR3 loop is CASSTSGGARRVTDTQYF. CDR3 nucleotides: TGCGCCAGCAGCACTAGCGGGGGGGCGAGACGGGTCACAGATACGCAGTATTTT.

This chain uses TRBV19 with TRBJ1-5; TRBD1 aligns across 9 bases. Germline CDR1 LNHDA, CDR2 SQIVND (reference sequence). Germline trimming cut 7 bases from V and 6 bases from J; bases unmatched to any gene: 10. The CDR3 contains 15 residues. CDR3: CASTTGQGVGQPQHF. In DNA form, the CDR3 reads TGTGCCAGTACCACGGGACAGGGAGTAGGTCAGCCCCAGCATTTT.

This clone was detected only a few times. The chain has TRBV7-2 and TRBJ2-5; TRBD2 might be the D (6 bases). Trimming removed 5 bases from V and 3 bases from J, with 16 bases in between. The germline V gene encodes CDR1 SGHTA and CDR2 FQGNSA. The CDR3 has 15 residues. The CDR3 loop is CASSTRGGEEETQYF. The CDR3 DNA follows: TGTGCCAGCAGCACCCGAGGCGGGGAGGAAGAGACCCAGTACTTC.

The chain recombines TRBV5-1 with TRBJ2-7; D unresolved. This CDR3 is built from 14 residues. Germline values: CDR1 SGHRS, CDR2 YFSETQ. With 2 bases removed from V and 0 bases from J, the gap between germline ends came to 9 bases. The CDR3 region has the DNA TGCGCCAGCAGCTTCCCGGGTAGCTCCTACGAGCAGTACTTC. Its translation: CASSFPGSSYEQYF. Together with reference TRBV5-1 and TRBJ2-7, the CDR3 gives the full variable domain: KAGVTQTPRYLIKTRGQQVTLSCSPISGHRSVSWYQQTPGQGLQFLFEYFSETQRNKGNFPGRFSGRQFSNSRSEMNVSTLELGDSALYLCASSFPGSSYEQYFGPGTRLTVT.

This CDR3 is CASSEQELVVDTQYF. CDR3 nucleotide sequence: TGTGCCAGCAGTGAGCAGGAACTAGTTGTAGATACGCAGTATTTT. The V call is TRBV2, the J call TRBJ2-3, with D perhaps TRBD2 (5 bases). V was trimmed by 3 bases and J by 5 bases, leaving 15 bases between them. The length of the CDR3 is 15 residues. The germline V gene has CDR1 SNHLY and CDR2 FYNNEI.